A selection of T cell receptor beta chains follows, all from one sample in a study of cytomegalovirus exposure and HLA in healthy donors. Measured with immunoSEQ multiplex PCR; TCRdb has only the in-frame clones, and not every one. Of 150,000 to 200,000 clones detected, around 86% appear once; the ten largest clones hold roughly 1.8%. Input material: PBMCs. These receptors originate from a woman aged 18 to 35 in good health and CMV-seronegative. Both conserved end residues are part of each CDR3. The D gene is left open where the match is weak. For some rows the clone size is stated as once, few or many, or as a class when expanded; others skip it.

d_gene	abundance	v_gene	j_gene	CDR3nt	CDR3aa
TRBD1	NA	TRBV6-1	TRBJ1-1	TGTGCCAGCAGAAGGGGGCGGATGAACACTGAAGCTTTCTTT	CASRRGRMNTEAFF
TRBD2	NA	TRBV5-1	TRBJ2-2	TGCGCCAGCAGGGCCTTAGCGGGGGGCGTCGGGGAGCTGTTTTTT	CASRALAGGVGELFF
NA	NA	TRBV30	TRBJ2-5	TGTGCTCACGGAGAGTTCCAAGAGACCCAGTACTTC	CAHGEFQETQYF
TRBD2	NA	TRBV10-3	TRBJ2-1	TGTGCCATCTCTGGGACTAGCGGGAGGTGGAACAATGAGCAGTTCTTC	CAISGTSGRWNNEQFF
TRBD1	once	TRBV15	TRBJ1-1	TGTGCCGCGACGTCAGGGGGGAGTGGTACTGAAGCTTTCTTT	CAATSGGSGTEAFF
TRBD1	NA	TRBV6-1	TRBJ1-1	TGTGCCAGCAGTGGACAGGGGAGGATGACTGAAGCTTTCTTT	CASSGQGRMTEAFF
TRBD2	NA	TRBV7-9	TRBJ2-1	TGTGCCAGCAGCTTAGCGCTGGGGAGGGCCAGTTACAATGAGCAGTTCTTC	CASSLALGRASYNEQFF
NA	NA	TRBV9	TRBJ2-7	TGTGCCAGCAGCGCCTCTGACAGGCCCTACGGGCAGTACTTC	CASSASDRPYGQYF
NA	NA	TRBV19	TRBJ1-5	TGTGCCAGTGGGCCCAATCAGCCCCAGCATTTT	CASGPNQPQHF
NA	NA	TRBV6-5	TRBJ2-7	TGTGCCAGCAGCCACAGGGGGGGGCTATCCGAGCAGTACTTC	CASSHRGGLSEQYF
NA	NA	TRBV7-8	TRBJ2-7	TGTGCCAGCAGCCGTGGTTGGCAGGTCCACGAGCAGTACTTC	CASSRGWQVHEQYF
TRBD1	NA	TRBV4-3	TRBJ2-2	TGCGCCAGCAGCCAGTCGACAGGGTTCGGCGGCGGGGAGCTGTTTTTT	CASSQSTGFGGGELFF
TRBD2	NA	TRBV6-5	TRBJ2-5	TGTGCCAGCAGGGTATTAGCGGGAGTGGAGACCCAGTACTTC	CASRVLAGVETQYF
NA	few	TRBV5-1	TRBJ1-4	TGCGCCAGCAGCTTGGATTATAATGAAAAACTGTTTTTT	CASSLDYNEKLFF
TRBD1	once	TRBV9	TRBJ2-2	TGTGCCAGCAGCGTACCGGGACAGGGTCATACCGGGGAGCTGTTTTTT	CASSVPGQGHTGELFF
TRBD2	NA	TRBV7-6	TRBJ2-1	TGTGCCAGCAGCCCCCCGGGACTAGCGGGAGTTCGCTACAATGAGCAGTTCTTC	CASSPPGLAGVRYNEQFF
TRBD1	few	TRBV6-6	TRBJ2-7	TGTGCCAGCAGTACCTCCGAGACAGGGGCCTACGAGCAGTACTTC	CASSTSETGAYEQYF
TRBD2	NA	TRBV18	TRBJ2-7	TGTGCCAGCTCCGGGGGAGGGCTGAGCTCCTACGAGCAGTACTTC	CASSGGGLSSYEQYF
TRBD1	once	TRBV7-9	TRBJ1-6	TGTGCCAGCAGCTCGACAGGGATGGGCCCTGATAATTCACCCCTCCACTTT	CASSSTGMGPDNSPLHF
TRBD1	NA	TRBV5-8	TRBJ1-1	TGTGCCAGCAGCTCGTTTACAGGGGGAGCGACTGAAGCTTTCTTT	CASSSFTGGATEAFF
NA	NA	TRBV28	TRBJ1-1	TGTGCCAGCGGGGAAGGGGCGAGGACTGAAGCTTTCTTT	CASGEGARTEAFF
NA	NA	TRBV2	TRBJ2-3	TGTGCCAGCAGTCCCCGGCTAGCAGCAGATACGCAGTATTTT	CASSPRLAADTQYF